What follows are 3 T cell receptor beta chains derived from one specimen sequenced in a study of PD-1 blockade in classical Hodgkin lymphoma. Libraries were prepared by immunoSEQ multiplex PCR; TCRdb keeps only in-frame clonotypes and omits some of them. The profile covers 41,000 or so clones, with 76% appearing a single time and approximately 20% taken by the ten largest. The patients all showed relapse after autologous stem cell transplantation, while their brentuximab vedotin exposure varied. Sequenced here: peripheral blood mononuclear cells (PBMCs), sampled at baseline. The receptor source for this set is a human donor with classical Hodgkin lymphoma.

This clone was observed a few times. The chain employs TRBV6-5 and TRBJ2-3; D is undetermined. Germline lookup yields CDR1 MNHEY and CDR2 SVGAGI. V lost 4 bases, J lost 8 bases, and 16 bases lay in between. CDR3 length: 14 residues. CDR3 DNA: TGTGCCAGCAGTTCAACCGGGCCCCTCCGTACGCAGTATTTT. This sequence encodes CASSSTGPLRTQYF.

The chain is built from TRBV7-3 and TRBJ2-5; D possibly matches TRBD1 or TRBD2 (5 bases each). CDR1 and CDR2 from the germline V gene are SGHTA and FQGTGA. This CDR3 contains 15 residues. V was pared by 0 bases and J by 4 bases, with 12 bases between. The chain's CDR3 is CASSLTGGLGETQYF. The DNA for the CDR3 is TGTGCCAGCAGCTTAACTGGGGGATTGGGAGAGACCCAGTACTTC.

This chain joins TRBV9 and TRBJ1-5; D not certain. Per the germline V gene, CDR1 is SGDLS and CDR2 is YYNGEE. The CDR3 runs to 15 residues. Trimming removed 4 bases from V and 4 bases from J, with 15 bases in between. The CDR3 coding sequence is TGTGCCAGCAGCCCCCACATTGGAGGTAATCAGCCCCAGCATTTT. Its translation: CASSPHIGGNQPQHF.